The text below deals with one TCR beta chain. Its antigen remains unidentified. A clone one base away is much larger, so this may be a read error. This sample was included in a study of T cell repertoires in cytomegalovirus infection. Study in general: Newly reported HLA-C-restricted and thoroughly characterized HLA-B-restricted CMV epitopes were employed. In public TCR beta signatures, there were indications of both CMV infection and matching HLA type. Regarding the study as a whole: Clonotype analysis showed dominance of the ex vivo response by HLA-C-restricted CMV-specific TCR beta clonotypes.

TCRdb fed the reads into MiXCR, producing one record per CDR3 protein. The table shows about a million distinct CDR3 sequences, with under 40% occurring only once. Trimming cost V 10 bases and J 1 base, with 15 bases left between them. The CDR3 has 15 residues. Germline V lookup: CDR1 SGHTS, CDR2 YDEGEE. The sequence was obtained from a human donor in good health (CMV status not recorded). Some clones in this sample may be carry-over from other donors' samples. Sample: cultured CD8+ T cells from PBMCs, taken from culture after CMV antigen stimulation. The chain uses TRBV5-8 and TRBJ2-6; D call uncertain. In DNA, the CDR3 is TGTGCCGGCACCCCTGCAGCGTCTGGGGCCAACGTCCTGACTTTC. Translated, it gives CAGTPAASGANVLTF. Based on the CDR3 plus reference TRBV5-8 and TRBJ2-6, the full variable domain is EAGVTQSPTHLIKTRGQQATLRCSPISGHTSVYWYQQALGLGLQFLLWYDEGEERNRGNFPPRFSGRQFPNYSSELNVNALELEDSALYLCAGTPAASGANVLTFGAGSRLTVL.